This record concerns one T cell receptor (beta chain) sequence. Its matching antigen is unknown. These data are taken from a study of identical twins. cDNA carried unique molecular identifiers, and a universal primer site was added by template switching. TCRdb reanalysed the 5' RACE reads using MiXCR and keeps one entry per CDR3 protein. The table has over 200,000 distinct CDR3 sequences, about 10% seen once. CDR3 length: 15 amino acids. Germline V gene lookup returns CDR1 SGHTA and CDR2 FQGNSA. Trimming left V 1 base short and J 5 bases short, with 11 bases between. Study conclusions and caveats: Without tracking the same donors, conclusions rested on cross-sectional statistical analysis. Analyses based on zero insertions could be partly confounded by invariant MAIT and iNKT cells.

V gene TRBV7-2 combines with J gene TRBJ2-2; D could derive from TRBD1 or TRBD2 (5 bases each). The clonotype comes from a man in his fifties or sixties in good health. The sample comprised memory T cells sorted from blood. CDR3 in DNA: TGTGCCAGCAGCTTAGGGGACCGTCGGACCGGGGAGCTGTTTTTT. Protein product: CASSLGDRRTGELFF.